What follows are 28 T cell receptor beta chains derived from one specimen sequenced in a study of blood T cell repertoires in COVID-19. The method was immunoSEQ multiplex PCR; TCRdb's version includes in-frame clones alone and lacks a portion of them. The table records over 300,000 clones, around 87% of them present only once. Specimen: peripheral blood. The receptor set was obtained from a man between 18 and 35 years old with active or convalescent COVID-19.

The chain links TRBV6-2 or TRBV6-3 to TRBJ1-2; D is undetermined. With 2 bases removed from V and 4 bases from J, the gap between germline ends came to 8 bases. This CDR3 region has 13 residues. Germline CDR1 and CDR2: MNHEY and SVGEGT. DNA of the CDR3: TGTGCCAGCAGTTACGGGCCAGGCTATGGCTACACCTTC. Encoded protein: CASSYGPGYGYTF.

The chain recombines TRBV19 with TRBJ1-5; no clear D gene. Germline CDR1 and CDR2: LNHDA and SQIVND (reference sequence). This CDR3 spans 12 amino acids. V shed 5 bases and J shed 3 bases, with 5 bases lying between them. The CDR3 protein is CASSWPNQPQHF. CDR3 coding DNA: TGTGCCAGTAGTTGGCCCAATCAGCCCCAGCATTTT. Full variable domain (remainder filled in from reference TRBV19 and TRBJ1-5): DGGITQSPKYLFRKEGQNVTLSCEQNLNHDAMYWYRQDPGQGLRLIYYSQIVNDFQKGDIAEGYSVSREKKESFPLTVTSAQKNPTAFYLCASSWPNQPQHFGDGTRLSIL.

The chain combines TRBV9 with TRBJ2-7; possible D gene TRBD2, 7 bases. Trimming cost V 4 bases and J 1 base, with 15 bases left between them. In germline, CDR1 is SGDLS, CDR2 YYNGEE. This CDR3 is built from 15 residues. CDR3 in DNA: TGTGCCAGCAGCCCCGGGGGGCAGGCATCCTACGAGCAGTACTTC. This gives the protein CASSPGGQASYEQYF.

In nucleotides, the CDR3 is TGTGCCAGCAGACGGGGTGAAGCTTTCTTT. The encoded protein is CASRRGEAFF. The rearrangement uses TRBV12-3 or TRBV12-4 and TRBJ1-1; the D is unclear. CDR3 length: 10 amino acids. V lost 6 bases to trimming and J lost 7 bases, with 6 bases between them.

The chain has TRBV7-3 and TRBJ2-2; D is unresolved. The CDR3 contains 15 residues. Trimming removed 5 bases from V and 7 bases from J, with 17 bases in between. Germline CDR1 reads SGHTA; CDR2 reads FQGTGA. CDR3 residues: CASSPGLTGFGELFF. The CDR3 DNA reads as TGTGCCAGCAGCCCAGGCCTCACTGGATTCGGGGAGCTGTTTTTT.

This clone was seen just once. This CDR3 reads CASSYNWRPYNEQFF. The CDR3 DNA reads TGTGCCAGTAGTTACAATTGGCGGCCCTACAATGAGCAGTTCTTC. V usage is TRBV19 and J usage is TRBJ2-1; D is unresolved. This CDR3 has 15 amino acids. Germline V CDR1 and CDR2: LNHDA, SQIVND (reference sequence). Trimming removed 5 bases from V and 2 bases from J, with 13 bases in between.

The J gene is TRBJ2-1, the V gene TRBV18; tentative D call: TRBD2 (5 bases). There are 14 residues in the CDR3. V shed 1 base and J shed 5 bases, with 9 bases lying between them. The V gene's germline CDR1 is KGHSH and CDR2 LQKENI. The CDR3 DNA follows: TGTGCCAGCTCACCACGTGGACTCAACAATGAGCAGTTCTTC. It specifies CASSPRGLNNEQFF.

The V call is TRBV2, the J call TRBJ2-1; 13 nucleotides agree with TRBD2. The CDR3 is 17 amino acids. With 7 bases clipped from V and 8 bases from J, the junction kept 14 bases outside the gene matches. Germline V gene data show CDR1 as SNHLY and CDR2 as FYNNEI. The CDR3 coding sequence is TGTGCCAGCATTAACACACTAGCGGGAGGGCGAGGGGATGAGCAGTTCTTC. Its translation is CASINTLAGGRGDEQFF.

The CDR3 DNA reads as TGTGCCAGCGGGGGACGGACAGGTATTTCTCCTGGCTACACCTTC. The encoded protein is CASGGRTGISPGYTF. The V and J genes are TRBV28 and TRBJ1-2; the match to TRBD1 covers 7 bases. The V segment lost 8 bases and the J segment 7 bases; nucleotides outside the gene matches: 16. The CDR3 covers 15 residues. Germline-derived CDR1 and CDR2 are MDHEN and SYDVKM.

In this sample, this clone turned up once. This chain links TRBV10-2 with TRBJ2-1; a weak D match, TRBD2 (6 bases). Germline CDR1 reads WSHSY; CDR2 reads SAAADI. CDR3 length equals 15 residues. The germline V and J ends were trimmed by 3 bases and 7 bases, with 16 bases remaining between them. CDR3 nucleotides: TGCGCCAGCAGTGAAATGGACTATTTAGGGAATGAGCAGTTCTTC. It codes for CASSEMDYLGNEQFF.

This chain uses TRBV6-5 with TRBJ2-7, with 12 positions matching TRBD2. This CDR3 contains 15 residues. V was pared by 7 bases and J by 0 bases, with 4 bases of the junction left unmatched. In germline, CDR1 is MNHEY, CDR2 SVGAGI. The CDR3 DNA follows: TGTGCCAGCAATAAACTAGCGGGAGGCTCCTACGAGCAGTACTTC. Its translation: CASNKLAGGSYEQYF.

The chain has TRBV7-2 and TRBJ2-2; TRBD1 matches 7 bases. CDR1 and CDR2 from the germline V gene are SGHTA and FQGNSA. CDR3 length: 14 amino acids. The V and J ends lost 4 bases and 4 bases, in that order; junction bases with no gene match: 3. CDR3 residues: CASSSGQITGELFF. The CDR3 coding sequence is TGTGCCAGCAGCTCGGGACAGATCACCGGGGAGCTGTTTTTT.

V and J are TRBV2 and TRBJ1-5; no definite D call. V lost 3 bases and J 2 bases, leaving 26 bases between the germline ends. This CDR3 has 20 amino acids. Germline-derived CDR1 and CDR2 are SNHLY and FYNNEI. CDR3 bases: TGTGCCAGCAGTGAGGATTATTGGGCGGGCTCGGGCACCCGCAATCAGCCCCAGCATTTT. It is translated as CASSEDYWAGSGTRNQPQHF.

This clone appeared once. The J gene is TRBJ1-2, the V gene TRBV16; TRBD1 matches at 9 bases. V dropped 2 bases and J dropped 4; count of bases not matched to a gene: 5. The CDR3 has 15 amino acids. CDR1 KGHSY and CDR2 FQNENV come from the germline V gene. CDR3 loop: CASSQTGQGFYGYTF. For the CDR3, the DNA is TGTGCCAGCAGCCAAACGGGACAGGGATTCTATGGCTACACCTTC.

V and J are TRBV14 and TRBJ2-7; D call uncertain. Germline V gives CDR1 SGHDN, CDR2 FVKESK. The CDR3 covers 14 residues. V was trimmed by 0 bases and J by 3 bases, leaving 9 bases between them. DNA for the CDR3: TGTGCCAGCAGCCAAGATCTCCAGAACTACGAGCAGTACTTC. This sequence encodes CASSQDLQNYEQYF.

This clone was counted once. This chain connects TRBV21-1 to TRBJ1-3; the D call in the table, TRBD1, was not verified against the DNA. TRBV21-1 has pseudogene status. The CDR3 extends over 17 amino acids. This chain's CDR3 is CASSNDDRSPTGNTIYF. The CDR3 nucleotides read TGTGCCAGCAGCAACGATGACAGGTCTCCGACGGGAAACACCATATATTTT.

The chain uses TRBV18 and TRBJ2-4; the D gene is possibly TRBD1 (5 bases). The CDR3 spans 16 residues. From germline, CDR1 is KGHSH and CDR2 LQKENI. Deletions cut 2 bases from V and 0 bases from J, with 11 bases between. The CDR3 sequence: CASSPDSILAKNIQYF. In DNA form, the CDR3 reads TGTGCCAGCTCACCAGACAGTATACTAGCCAAAAACATTCAGTACTTC.

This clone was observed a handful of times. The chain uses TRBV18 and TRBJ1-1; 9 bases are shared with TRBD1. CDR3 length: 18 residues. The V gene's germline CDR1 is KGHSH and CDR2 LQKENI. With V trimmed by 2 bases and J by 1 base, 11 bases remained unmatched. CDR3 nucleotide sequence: TGTGCCAGCTCACCAATCTTGGGGACAGGGTGGGAGAACACTGAAGCTTTCTTT. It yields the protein CASSPILGTGWENTEAFF.

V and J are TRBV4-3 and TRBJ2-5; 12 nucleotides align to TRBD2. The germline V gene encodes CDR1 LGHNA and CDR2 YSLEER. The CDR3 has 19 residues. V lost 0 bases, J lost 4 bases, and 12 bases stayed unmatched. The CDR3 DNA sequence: TGCGCCAGCAGCCAAGAGCGTCTAGCGGGAGGGCCGACGGGAGAGACCCAGTACTTC. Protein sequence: CASSQERLAGGPTGETQYF.

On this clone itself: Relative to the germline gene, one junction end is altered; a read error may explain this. The CDR3 region is CASSTGQGARNAEAFF. In nucleotides, the CDR3 is TGTGCCAGCAGCACGGGACAGGGGGCTAGGAACGCTGAAGCTTTCTTT. The chain recombines TRBV7-2 with TRBJ1-1; 12 nucleotides agree with TRBD1. CDR3 size: 16 residues. CDR1 and CDR2 from the germline V gene are SGHTA and FQGNSA.

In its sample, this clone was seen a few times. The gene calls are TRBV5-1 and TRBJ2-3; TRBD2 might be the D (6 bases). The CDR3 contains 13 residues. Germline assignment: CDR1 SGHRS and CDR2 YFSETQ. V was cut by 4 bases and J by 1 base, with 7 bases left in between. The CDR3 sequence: CASSGGGTDTQYF. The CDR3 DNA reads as TGCGCCAGCAGCGGCGGGGGCACAGATACGCAGTATTTT.

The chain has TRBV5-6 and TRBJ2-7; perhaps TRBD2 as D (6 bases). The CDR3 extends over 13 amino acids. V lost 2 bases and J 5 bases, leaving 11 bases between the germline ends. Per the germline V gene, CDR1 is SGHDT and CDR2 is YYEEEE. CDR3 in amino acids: CASSFSGRDEQYF. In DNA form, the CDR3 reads TGTGCCAGCAGCTTTAGCGGTAGGGACGAGCAGTACTTC.

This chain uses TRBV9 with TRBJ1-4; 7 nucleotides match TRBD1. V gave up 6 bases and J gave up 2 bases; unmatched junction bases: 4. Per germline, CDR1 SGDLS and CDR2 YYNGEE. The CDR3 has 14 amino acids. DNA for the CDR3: TGTGCCAGCAATGAGGGGGCGACTAATGAAAAACTGTTTTTT. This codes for CASNEGATNEKLFF.

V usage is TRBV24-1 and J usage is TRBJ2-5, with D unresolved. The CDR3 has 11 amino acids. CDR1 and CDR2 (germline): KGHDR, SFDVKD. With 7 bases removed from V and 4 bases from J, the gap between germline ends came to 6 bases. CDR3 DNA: TGTGCCACCAGGGTCGGAGAGACCCAGTACTTC. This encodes CATRVGETQYF.

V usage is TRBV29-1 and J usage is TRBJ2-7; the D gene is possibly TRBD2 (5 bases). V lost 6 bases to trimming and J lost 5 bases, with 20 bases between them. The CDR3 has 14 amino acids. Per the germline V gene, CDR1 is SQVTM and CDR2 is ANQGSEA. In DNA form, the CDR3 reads TGCAGCGTCAGAGGGTCTTCCCCCGCGAACGAGCAGTACTTC. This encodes CSVRGSSPANEQYF.

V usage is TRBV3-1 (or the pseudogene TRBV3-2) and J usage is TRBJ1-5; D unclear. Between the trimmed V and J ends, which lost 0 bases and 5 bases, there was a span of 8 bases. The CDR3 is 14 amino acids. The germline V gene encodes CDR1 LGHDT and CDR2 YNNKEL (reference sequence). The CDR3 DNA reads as TGTGCCAGCAGCCAAGATTTTCGCGATCAGCCCCAGCATTTT. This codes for CASSQDFRDQPQHF.

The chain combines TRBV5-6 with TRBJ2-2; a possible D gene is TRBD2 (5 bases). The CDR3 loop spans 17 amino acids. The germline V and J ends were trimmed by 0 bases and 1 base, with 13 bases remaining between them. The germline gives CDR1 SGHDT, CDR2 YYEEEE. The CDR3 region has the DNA TGTGCCAGCAGCTTGGCCGGAGGACTTCTGAACACCGGGGAGCTGTTTTTT. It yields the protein CASSLAGGLLNTGELFF.

CDR3 DNA sequence: TGTGCCAGCAGTGACGGACAGCCCTTGTCGGAGACCCAGTACTTC. Translation gives CASSDGQPLSETQYF. The chain recombines TRBV6-4 with TRBJ2-5; D may be TRBD1 (6 bases). The CDR3 totals 15 residues. CDR1 and CDR2 from the germline V gene are MRHNA and SNTAGT. V lost 2 bases, J lost 5 bases, and 15 bases lay in between.